These 21 T cell receptor beta chains originate from one sample sequenced in a study of chemoradiotherapy in HPV16-positive cancers. The repertoire was sequenced with immunoSEQ multiplex PCR; TCRdb's copy has only in-frame clones and lacks some. The sample has 25,000 to 35,000 clones, roughly 84% seen once. This specimen was blood, taken from a patient who underwent chemoradiotherapy. These receptors were obtained from a human donor with HPV-associated anogenital cancer.

The J gene is TRBJ2-2, the V gene TRBV7-8; the D gene could be TRBD1 or TRBD2 (6 bases each). CDR3 size: 15 residues. Germline V CDR1 and CDR2: SGHVS, FQNEAQ. Trimming removed 5 bases from V and 6 bases from J, with 16 bases in between. The CDR3 spells CASSPGRWGPGELFF. In nucleotides, the CDR3 is TGTGCCAGCAGCCCAGGGAGGTGGGGGCCCGGGGAGCTGTTTTTT.

This clone came up once. This chain joins TRBV5-6 and TRBJ2-1; TRBD1 might be the D (6 bases). V was clipped by 2 bases and J by 12 bases, with 15 bases between them. In germline, CDR1 is SGHDT, CDR2 YYEEEE. This CDR3 contains 13 residues. CDR3 amino acids: CASSFSISRGQFF. The CDR3 DNA sequence: TGTGCCAGCAGCTTTAGTATCTCCAGGGGGCAGTTCTTC. Drawing the rest from reference TRBV5-6 and TRBJ2-1, the complete variable domain is DAGVTQSPTHLIKTRGQQVTLRCSPKSGHDTVSWYQQALGQGPQFIFQYYEEEERQRGNFPDRFSGHQFPNYSSELNVNALLLGDSALYLCASSFSISRGQFFGPGTRLTVL.

In this sample, this clone turned up once. V and J are TRBV6-1 and TRBJ1-1; 9 bases fit TRBD1. Germline V gives CDR1 MNHNS, CDR2 SASEGT. The CDR3 has 14 amino acids. The ends lost 5 bases at V and 5 bases at J; junction bases unmatched: 6. The CDR3 DNA reads as TGTGCCAGCAGTTGGACAGGGGCTGAGACTGAAGCTTTCTTT. Protein product: CASSWTGAETEAFF.

This clone showed up just a few times. The chain carries TRBV7-9 and TRBJ2-7; D is undetermined. The CDR3 totals 14 residues. Germline V gene sequence: CDR1 SEHNR, CDR2 FQNEAQ (reference sequence). Trimming left V 2 bases short and J 5 bases short, with 13 bases between. CDR3 in DNA: TGTGCCAGCAGCTTACTGGTGCAGGCCGACGAGCAGTACTTC. Protein sequence: CASSLLVQADEQYF.

CDR3 DNA: TGTGCCAGCAGTGTTAGCGGGGCGGGGGAGACCCAGTACTTC. Translated, it gives CASSVSGAGETQYF. The genes are TRBV2 and TRBJ2-5; 8 bases are a match to TRBD2. The CDR3 loop spans 14 amino acids. Germline trimming cut 4 bases from V and 5 bases from J; bases unmatched to any gene: 6. CDR1 and CDR2 (germline): SNHLY, FYNNEI. The entire variable domain, with the rest obtained from reference TRBV2 and TRBJ2-5, is as follows: EPEVTQTPSHQVTQMGQEVILRCVPISNHLYFYWYRQILGQKVEFLVSFYNNEISEKSEIFDDQFSVERPDGSNFTLKIRSTKLEDSAMYFCASSVSGAGETQYFGPGTRLLVL.

The V gene is TRBV19, the J gene TRBJ1-3, with 9 bases identical to TRBD1. The length of the CDR3 is 18 residues. J lost 1 base, V lost 3 bases, and 10 bases had no gene match. CDR1 and CDR2 from the germline V gene are LNHDA and SQIVND (reference sequence). The CDR3 DNA sequence: TGTGCCAGTAGTATTTCCGGGACAGGGATGGCGTCTGGAAACACCATATATTTT. It specifies CASSISGTGMASGNTIYF.

The chain employs TRBV5-4 and TRBJ2-6; D uncertain. V lost 4 bases and J lost 4, with 12 bases in between. CDR1 is SGHNT and CDR2 is YYREEE in the germline V gene (reference sequence). The CDR3 is 15 amino acids. CDR3 sequence reads: CASSPQSAGANVLTF. CDR3 in DNA: TGTGCCAGCAGCCCGCAGAGCGCCGGGGCCAACGTCCTGACTTTC.

CDR3 coding DNA: TGTGCCAGCAGGGCGAGTTTTGGGGGATCCGAGCAGTACTTC. Amino acids: CASRASFGGSEQYF. V usage is TRBV28 and J usage is TRBJ2-7, with D tentatively TRBD1 or TRBD2 (5 bases each). Germline values: CDR1 MDHEN, CDR2 SYDVKM. The V end was cut by 6 bases, the J end by 6 bases, with 18 bases between. The CDR3 loop spans 14 amino acids.

The chain carries TRBV29-1 and TRBJ2-3, with 8 bases matching TRBD2. Per the germline V gene, CDR1 is SQVTM and CDR2 is ANQGSEA. V lost 2 bases to trimming and J lost 7 bases; unmatched junction nucleotides: 8. CDR3 length: 14 amino acids. The CDR3 here is CSVEPGGGQNTQYF. The CDR3 DNA follows: TGCAGCGTTGAACCCGGGGGGGGCCAGAATACGCAGTATTTT.

This clone appeared once. This sequence joins TRBV7-9 and TRBJ2-2, with a weak D call TRBD1 (6 bases). This CDR3 is built from 15 residues. V was clipped by 4 bases and J by 6 bases, with 15 bases between them. Germline V lookup: CDR1 SEHNR, CDR2 FQNEAQ (reference sequence). CDR3 bases: TGTGCCAGCAGCTCTCCGAACAGACAGGCCGGGGAGCTGTTTTTT. Translated, it gives CASSSPNRQAGELFF.

The J gene is TRBJ1-5, the V gene TRBV2, with D possibly being TRBD1 (5 bases). Looked up from germline, CDR1 is SNHLY and CDR2 is FYNNEI. The ends were cut back, 6 bases at V and 5 bases at J, with 14 bases in the middle. The CDR3 contains 14 residues. The CDR3 loop is CASSAGTTYQPQHF. The CDR3 DNA is TGTGCCAGCAGCGCCGGGACTACTTATCAGCCCCAGCATTTT.

The gene calls are TRBV9 and TRBJ2-1; 13 nucleotides match TRBD2. With 4 bases clipped from V and 6 bases from J, the junction kept 13 bases outside the gene matches. There are 18 residues in the CDR3. Germline V CDR1 and CDR2: SGDLS, YYNGEE. Written as DNA, the CDR3 is TGTGCCAGCAGCACCCTTCCCCAGACTAGCGGGGGGACCAATGAGCAGTTCTTC. Amino acids: CASSTLPQTSGGTNEQFF. Looking up the rest from reference TRBV9 and TRBJ2-1 gives the full variable domain: DSGVTQTPKHLITATGQRVTLRCSPRSGDLSVYWYQQSLDQGLQFLIQYYNGEERAKGNILERFSAQQFPDLHSELNLSSLELGDSALYFCASSTLPQTSGGTNEQFFGPGTRLTVL.

The chain links TRBV19 to TRBJ2-7, with D tentatively TRBD1 or TRBD2 (5 bases each). Trimming stripped 5 bases from V and 3 bases from J, with 20 bases between. Germline values: CDR1 LNHDA, CDR2 SQIVND (reference sequence). The CDR3 consists of 16 residues. The CDR3 bases are TGTGCCAGTAGTCCCCAATGGCTAGCAGGACACTACGAGCAGTACGTC. Its translation is CASSPQWLAGHYEQYV.

The chain employs TRBV5-1 and TRBJ2-1; 9 positions agree with TRBD2. The CDR3 is made up of 16 amino acids. The germline CDR1 and CDR2 sequences are SGHRS and YFSETQ. The J segment lost 4 bases and the V segment lost 4 bases, leaving 9 bases of the junction unmatched. In nucleotides, the CDR3 is TGCGCCAGCAGCCCGGATGAGACTAGCGGATACAATGAGCAGTTCTTC. The encoded protein is CASSPDETSGYNEQFF.

The V call is TRBV18, the J call TRBJ2-1; 8 bases map to TRBD2. Germline CDR1 and CDR2: KGHSH and LQKENI. V trimming: 6 bases; J trimming: 2 bases; junction bases outside the gene matches: 9. The CDR3 length is 16 residues. CDR3 sequence reads: CASSRRRGETYNEQFF. The CDR3 DNA follows: TGTGCCAGCTCCAGGAGGCGGGGGGAGACCTACAATGAGCAGTTCTTC.

The chain links TRBV11-1 to TRBJ2-5; D is perhaps TRBD1 or TRBD2 (6 bases each). Germline lookup yields CDR1 SGHAT and CDR2 FQDESV (reference sequence). V was cut by 5 bases and J by 11 bases, with 21 bases left in between. CDR3 length equals 14 residues. DNA for the CDR3: TGTGCCAGCAGCCCTACCACGGGGGCCGGGGAGCAGTACTTC. Translated, it gives CASSPTTGAGEQYF.

The chain employs TRBV6-4 and TRBJ1-1; the match to TRBD1 covers 12 bases. The CDR3 loop spans 18 amino acids. Germline CDR1 reads MRHNA; CDR2 reads SNTAGT. The ends lost 6 bases at V and 11 bases at J; junction bases unmatched: 22. The DNA of the CDR3 is TGTGCCAGCAGATCACCGGGACAGGGGGCGCGTGTTCCTCTGAGGGCTTTCTTT. Translation: CASRSPGQGARVPLRAFF.

The genes are TRBV30 and TRBJ1-2; D possibly corresponds to TRBD1 (5 bases). The length of the CDR3 is 12 residues. V lost 3 bases and J 4 bases, leaving 9 bases between the germline ends. CDR1 and CDR2 (germline): GTSNPN, SVGIG (reference sequence). The CDR3 protein is CAWSSGTYGYTF. CDR3 nucleotides: TGTGCCTGGAGCTCCGGGACCTATGGCTACACCTTC.

The rearrangement uses TRBV30 and TRBJ1-1, with 8 bases matching TRBD1. Germline loops: CDR1 GTSNPN, CDR2 SVGIG (reference sequence). V was clipped by 4 bases and J by 12 bases; unmatched bases: 10. CDR3 length: 12 amino acids. The CDR3 region is CAWIGTGGLTFF. CDR3 DNA: TGTGCCTGGATTGGTACAGGGGGTTTGACTTTCTTT.

The chain uses TRBV29-1 and TRBJ1-1; unclear D gene. Deletions cut 3 bases from V and 4 bases from J, with 15 bases between. In germline, CDR1 is SQVTM, CDR2 ANQGSEA. The CDR3 consists of 14 residues. The DNA of the CDR3 is TGCAGCGTTGACCCAGTCCACCAAGGCACTGAAGCTTTCTTT. Translating it yields CSVDPVHQGTEAFF.

The chain recombines TRBV6-4 with TRBJ2-2; D is unclear. Germline CDR1 MRHNA, CDR2 SNTAGT. V lost 3 bases, J lost 2 bases, and 7 bases lay in between. The CDR3 runs to 14 residues. DNA of the CDR3: TGTGCCAGCAGTGAGATGGGTAACACCGGGGAGCTGTTTTTT. Amino acid sequence: CASSEMGNTGELFF.